This TCR beta chain was documented in a study of blood T cell repertoires in COVID-19. Study as a whole: The United States, Italy and Spain supplied acute and convalescent COVID-19 samples. Sources were T cells, B-cell-depleted T cells, or PBMCs; the material itself was cDNA or gDNA.

From germline, CDR1 is KGHDR and CDR2 SFDVKD. V lost 4 bases, J lost 7 bases, and 16 bases lay in between. This CDR3 is built from 15 residues. Original data processing: Estimates of nucleated cell counts were drawn from the amplification of reference gene primers. The repertoire was sequenced with immunoSEQ multiplex PCR; TCRdb's copy has only in-frame clones and lacks some. The V and J calls and the clone size are those of that table, but D and trimming were determined from the DNA. The repertoire has approximately 37,000 clones, 91% of them found once; the top ten carry about 5.5%. Sequencing was performed on peripheral blood. The chain recombines TRBV24-1 with TRBJ2-1; TRBD2 might be the D (6 bases). The TCR originated in an elderly woman with acute or convalescent COVID-19. In DNA form, the CDR3 reads TGTGCCACCAGTGACCCGCGAGCGGGTGGGAATGAGCAGTTCTTC. This codes for CATSDPRAGGNEQFF.